This is a list of T cell receptor beta chains from one sample in a study of blood T cell repertoires in COVID-19. Using immunoSEQ multiplex PCR, the repertoire was profiled, and TCRdb retains in-frame clones only, with some absent. The repertoire consists of approximately 230,000 clones, with approximately 84% occurring once and the leading ten covering 15%. Sequenced input: PBMCs or T cells enriched from blood (not recorded which). The receptors come from a middle-aged man who had recovered from COVID-19. Both conserved end residues are part of each CDR3. Fields, in order: clone size, D gene, CDR3 length, J gene, V gene, CDR3 DNA, CDR3 protein. D genes are given only for firm matches. Clone size is stated in some rows and not others, as once, few, many or a class when expanded.

size: NA
D: NA
length: 14
J: TRBJ2-5
V: TRBV5-1
DNA: TGCGCCAGCAGCTTGAGGAGGGCAGGGGAGACCCAGTACTTC
CDR3: CASSLRRAGETQYF

size: NA
D: NA
length: 17
J: TRBJ1-5
V: TRBV2
DNA: TGTGCCAGCAGTCACCACACAGGGTCCCTTAGCAATCAGCCCCAGCATTTT
CDR3: CASSHHTGSLSNQPQHF

size: NA
D: TRBD2
length: 14
J: TRBJ2-3
V: TRBV6-5
DNA: TGTGCCAGCAGTTACGGACTAGCGGAGGATACGCAGTATTTT
CDR3: CASSYGLAEDTQYF

size: NA
D: NA
length: 16
J: TRBJ1-6
V: TRBV4-3
DNA: TGCGCCAGCAGCCAGGGATCGCAGGGCGGCAATTCACCCCTCCACTTT
CDR3: CASSQGSQGGNSPLHF

size: NA
D: NA
length: 10
J: TRBJ2-2
V: TRBV20-1
DNA: TGCATTCCGAGGCCCGGGGAGCTGTTTTTT
CDR3: CIPRPGELFF

size: NA
D: NA
length: 14
J: TRBJ2-7
V: TRBV27
DNA: TGTGCCAGCAGTTCGATCAGGGCCCCCTACGAGCAGTACTTC
CDR3: CASSSIRAPYEQYF

size: NA
D: NA
length: 20
J: TRBJ1-5
V: TRBV28
DNA: TGTGCCAGCAGTTTCTTGGGCCTACGGGGGGCCAATGGGAGCAATCAGCCCCAGCATTTT
CDR3: CASSFLGLRGANGSNQPQHF

size: NA
D: TRBD1
length: 14
J: TRBJ1-4
V: TRBV19
DNA: TGTGCCAGTAGGCCAGGGACAGGCTATGAAAAACTGTTTTTT
CDR3: CASRPGTGYEKLFF

size: NA
D: NA
length: 12
J: TRBJ1-1
V: TRBV19
DNA: TGTGCCAGTAGCCTATCGGGGTTTGAAGCTTTCTTT
CDR3: CASSLSGFEAFF

size: NA
D: NA
length: 15
J: TRBJ1-1
V: TRBV7-9
DNA: TGTGCCAGCAGCTTAGCTCTTCCGGGGGTCACTGAAGCTTTCTTT
CDR3: CASSLALPGVTEAFF

size: NA
D: NA
length: 14
J: TRBJ1-6
V: TRBV18
DNA: TGTGCCAGCTCACCGGGTCAGGGATATTCACCCCTCCACTTT
CDR3: CASSPGQGYSPLHF

size: NA
D: NA
length: 13
J: TRBJ2-2
V: TRBV7-9
DNA: TGTGCCAGCAGCTTCAGGGACACCGGGGAGCTGTTTTTT
CDR3: CASSFRDTGELFF

size: NA
D: TRBD1
length: 14
J: TRBJ1-1
V: TRBV28
DNA: TGTGCCAGCAGTTTGACAGGGTATAACACTGAAGCTTTCTTT
CDR3: CASSLTGYNTEAFF

size: once
D: TRBD1
length: 14
J: TRBJ1-4
V: TRBV7-2
DNA: TGTGCCAGCAGCCCCGACAGGGGCAATGAAAAACTGTTTTTT
CDR3: CASSPDRGNEKLFF

size: NA
D: NA
length: 11
J: TRBJ2-1
V: TRBV6-5
DNA: TGTGCCAGCAGTTACTCAGGAGGCTTCTTCTTC
CDR3: CASSYSGGFFF

size: NA
D: NA
length: 15
J: TRBJ2-1
V: TRBV9
DNA: TGTGCCAGCAGCGCAGAGGGGGGGCCCTACAATGAGCAGTTCTTC
CDR3: CASSAEGGPYNEQFF

size: NA
D: NA
length: 12
J: TRBJ2-1
V: TRBV18
DNA: TGTGCCAGCTCGTTAGTAACCAATGAGCAGTTCTTC
CDR3: CASSLVTNEQFF

size: NA
D: NA
length: 12
J: TRBJ2-4
V: TRBV5-6
DNA: TGTGCCAGCAGCTTGCTTCAAAACATTCAGTACTTC
CDR3: CASSLLQNIQYF

size: NA
D: NA
length: 15
J: TRBJ2-3
V: TRBV11-2
DNA: TGTGCCAGCAGCTTGGGTAGCGTGGGCACAGATACGCAGTATTTT
CDR3: CASSLGSVGTDTQYF

size: few
D: NA
length: 13
J: TRBJ2-5
V: TRBV7-8
DNA: TGTGCCAGCAGCTCCGGACAGCAAGAGACCCAGTACTTC
CDR3: CASSSGQQETQYF

size: NA
D: NA
length: 11
J: TRBJ1-1
V: TRBV30
DNA: TGTGCCTGGACCTACAACACTGAAGCTTTCTTT
CDR3: CAWTYNTEAFF

size: NA
D: NA
length: 11
J: TRBJ2-5
V: TRBV7-9
DNA: TGTGCCGGAGGAGCACAAGAGACCCAGTACTTC
CDR3: CAGGAQETQYF

size: once
D: NA
length: 11
J: TRBJ2-7
V: TRBV5-4
DNA: TGTGCCAGCAGCCGAGGGCCCGAGCAGTACTTC
CDR3: CASSRGPEQYF

size: few
D: NA
length: 15
J: TRBJ2-7
V: TRBV18
DNA: TGTGCCAGCTCGGAAAGACAGGTTACCTCCTACGAGCAGTACTTC
CDR3: CASSERQVTSYEQYF

size: NA
D: TRBD1
length: 15
J: TRBJ2-1
V: TRBV6-5
DNA: TGTGCCAGCAGGGGACAGGGAGGCTCCTACAATGAGCAGTTCTTC
CDR3: CASRGQGGSYNEQFF

size: NA
D: TRBD2
length: 14
J: TRBJ2-5
V: TRBV7-2
DNA: TGTGCCAGCAGCCCGGGACTAGTCCAAGAGACCCAGTACTTC
CDR3: CASSPGLVQETQYF

size: NA
D: NA
length: 13
J: TRBJ1-1
V: TRBV19
DNA: TGTGCCAGTAGATGGGGGGGGAACACTGAAGCTTTCTTT
CDR3: CASRWGGNTEAFF

size: NA
D: NA
length: 16
J: TRBJ2-7
V: TRBV9
DNA: TGTGCCAGCAGCGTGGGTAGGACGAGCGGGTCCTACGAGCAGTACTTC
CDR3: CASSVGRTSGSYEQYF

size: NA
D: NA
length: 15
J: TRBJ1-2
V: TRBV6-5
DNA: TGTGCCACCCTGAGTACTACAGGAAAGAACTATGGCTACACCTTC
CDR3: CATLSTTGKNYGYTF

size: NA
D: NA
length: 12
J: TRBJ2-7
V: TRBV14
DNA: TGTGCCAGCAGCCAGGGGAGCTACGAGCAGTACTTC
CDR3: CASSQGSYEQYF

size: NA
D: NA
length: 14
J: TRBJ1-2
V: TRBV7-8
DNA: TGTGCCAGCAGCTTGGGTACACGGGAGTTGGGCTACACCTTC
CDR3: CASSLGTRELGYTF

size: NA
D: NA
length: 14
J: TRBJ1-2
V: TRBV28
DNA: TGTGCCAGCAGTTTATTTCAGGGGAACTATGGCTACACCTTC
CDR3: CASSLFQGNYGYTF

size: NA
D: NA
length: 14
J: TRBJ2-2
V: TRBV7-3
DNA: TGTGCCAGCAGCTCCGACAGTAACACCGGGGAGCTGTTTTTT
CDR3: CASSSDSNTGELFF

size: NA
D: NA
length: 14
J: TRBJ2-7
V: TRBV7-9
DNA: TGTGCCAGCAGCTTAAGCGGAATCTCCTACGAGCAGTACTTC
CDR3: CASSLSGISYEQYF

size: NA
D: NA
length: 14
J: TRBJ2-7
V: TRBV3-1/TRBV3-2
DNA: TGTGCCAGCAGCCAAGAGGCCGACACCTACGAGCAGTACTTC
CDR3: CASSQEADTYEQYF

size: NA
D: NA
length: 14
J: TRBJ2-3
V: TRBV9
DNA: TGTGCCAGCGCCCGCGGGTCGAGCACAGATACGCAGTATTTT
CDR3: CASARGSSTDTQYF

size: few
D: TRBD2
length: 16
J: TRBJ2-7
V: TRBV7-9
DNA: TGTGCCAGCATTGAGGCTAGCGGGAGCCAGTCGGAAGAGCAGTACTTC
CDR3: CASIEASGSQSEEQYF

size: few
D: TRBD2
length: 16
J: TRBJ2-1
V: TRBV30
DNA: TGTGCCTGGAGTCCCCTAGGCGGGGGCTCCTACAATGAGCAGTTCTTC
CDR3: CAWSPLGGGSYNEQFF

size: NA
D: TRBD2
length: 16
J: TRBJ2-7
V: TRBV7-9
DNA: TGTGCCAGCAGCCCTCGGGAGGGGGACCCCTCCTACGAGCAGTACTTC
CDR3: CASSPREGDPSYEQYF

size: few
D: NA
length: 14
J: TRBJ1-4
V: TRBV10-3
DNA: TGTGCCACCCGGGGGGTTGAGACTAATGAAAAACTGTTTTTT
CDR3: CATRGVETNEKLFF

size: NA
D: TRBD1
length: 13
J: TRBJ1-1
V: TRBV7-8
DNA: TGTGCCAGCAGCTTAACAGGGGACACTGAAGCTTTCTTT
CDR3: CASSLTGDTEAFF

size: NA
D: NA
length: 16
J: TRBJ1-5
V: TRBV4-2
DNA: TGTGCCAGCAGGAAGGAAGGGGGGGCGCTGGATCAGCCCCAGCATTTT
CDR3: CASRKEGGALDQPQHF

size: once
D: NA
length: 14
J: TRBJ1-1
V: TRBV7-2
DNA: TGTGCCAGCAGCTTAGCCTGGGGGGGCACTGAAGCTTTCTTT
CDR3: CASSLAWGGTEAFF

size: NA
D: NA
length: 14
J: TRBJ2-5
V: TRBV10-1
DNA: TGCGCCAGCAGTGAGTCGACAGGACAAGAGACCCAGTACTTC
CDR3: CASSESTGQETQYF

size: NA
D: NA
length: 12
J: TRBJ2-7
V: TRBV21-1
DNA: TGTGCCAGCCACAGGGGGATCTACGAGCAGTACTTC
CDR3: CASHRGIYEQYF

size: NA
D: TRBD2
length: 19
J: TRBJ2-2
V: TRBV5-6
DNA: TGTGCCAGCAGCTCTTGGACAGGAACCGGGACTAGCGGGACCGGGGAGCTGTTTTTT
CDR3: CASSSWTGTGTSGTGELFF

size: NA
D: NA
length: 15
J: TRBJ1-3
V: TRBV6-5
DNA: TGTGCCAGCAGTTTCGGGGCAGGGGCTGGAAACACCATATATTTT
CDR3: CASSFGAGAGNTIYF

size: NA
D: TRBD1
length: 14
J: TRBJ1-1
V: TRBV7-3
DNA: TGTGCCAGCAGCTCACAGGGGTTTGGTTCAGAAGCTTTCTTT
CDR3: CASSSQGFGSEAFF